These T cell receptor beta chains were read from a single sample in a study of regulatory T cells in long-lasting Graves disease. MiXCR, run by TCRdb on the multiplex PCR reads, gives a single entry per CDR3 protein. Of some 400,000 distinct CDR3 sequences listed, more than 13% are singletons. These records were also assigned to another study, of T cells in Graves' hyperthyroidism and ophthalmopathy.

The sequencing used peripheral blood mononuclear cells (PBMCs), collected at new diagnosis, from a patient treated with antithyroid drugs. These receptors were taken from a woman aged 25 to 39 with Graves disease. CDR3s include the opening cysteine and the closing phenylalanine or tryptophan. Each record gives: V gene, D gene, J gene, clone size, CDR3 length, CDR3 protein, CDR3 DNA. The D gene is left open where the match is weak. The listing skips clone size in some rows; elsewhere it reads once, few, many or a size class.

TRBV28	-	TRBJ2-7	many	17	CASTYRETRSSSYEQYF	TGTGCCAGCACTTACAGGGAAACTCGCTCCAGCTCCTACGAGCAGTACTTC
TRBV10-2	-	TRBJ2-7	many	14	CASSELGLPSEQYF	TGCGCCAGCAGTGAGCTCGGACTCCCCAGCGAGCAGTACTTC
TRBV6-1	-	TRBJ2-4	-	14	CANQESLAKNIQYF	TGTGCCAACCAAGAAAGTCTAGCCAAAAACATTCAGTACTTC
TRBV12-3/TRBV12-4	-	TRBJ2-7	-	13	CASTAGGSYEQYF	TGTGCCAGCACCGCAGGCGGCTCCTACGAGCAGTACTTC
TRBV5-1	TRBD1	TRBJ1-4	many	14	CASTRTGGNEKLFF	TGCGCCAGCACCCGAACAGGGGGTAACGAAAAACTGTTTTTT
TRBV5-1	-	TRBJ2-1	many	18	CASSVGGLGAVEYNEQFF	TGCGCCAGCAGCGTAGGAGGACTTGGGGCAGTTGAGTACAATGAGCAGTTCTTC
TRBV4-1	-	TRBJ1-4	few	19	CASSHPLTGNLINNEKLFF	TGCGCCAGCAGCCACCCTCTAACCGGGAACCTAATAAATAATGAAAAACTGTTTTTT
TRBV12-3/TRBV12-4	-	TRBJ1-1	few	15	CASSTFRDANTEAFF	TGTGCCAGCAGTACGTTCCGGGACGCGAACACTGAAGCTTTCTTT
TRBV24-1	TRBD1	TRBJ1-2	many	12	CATWTGGHGYTF	TGTGCCACCTGGACAGGGGGACATGGCTACACCTTC
TRBV7-3	-	TRBJ1-1	many	15	CASSLNVGPASEAFF	TGTGCCAGCAGCTTAAATGTCGGGCCAGCTTCTGAAGCTTTCTTT
TRBV19	-	TRBJ2-1	-	16	CASFPGRQVLYNEQFF	TGTGCCAGTTTCCCTGGAAGACAGGTCCTCTACAATGAGCAGTTCTTC
TRBV18	TRBD2	TRBJ2-3	many	15	CASFKREASTDTQYF	TGTGCCAGCTTTAAGCGGGAGGCTAGCACAGATACGCAGTATTTT
TRBV3-1	-	TRBJ1-2	many	11	CASSQEGGYTF	TGTGCCAGCAGCCAAGAGGGAGGCTACACCTTC
TRBV28	TRBD1	TRBJ2-7	many	12	CASTSTGVEQYF	TGTGCCAGCACCTCTACAGGGGTCGAGCAGTACTTC
TRBV11-2	TRBD2	TRBJ2-7	many	15	CASRGGASGPYEQYF	TGTGCCAGCAGGGGGGGGGCTAGCGGGCCCTACGAGCAGTACTTC
TRBV15	-	TRBJ2-3	-	14	CATSRGESTDTQYF	TGTGCCACCAGCAGAGGGGAGAGCACAGATACGCAGTATTTT
TRBV27	TRBD1	TRBJ1-2	many	14	CASSLGAGGYGYTF	TGTGCCAGCAGTTTAGGAGCAGGGGGGTATGGCTACACCTTC
TRBV7-2	-	TRBJ2-5	many	13	CASSFTAGETQYF	TGTGCCAGCAGCTTCACCGCCGGGGAGACCCAGTACTTC
TRBV2	-	TRBJ1-2	many	13	CASIAGVAYGYTF	TGTGCCAGCATTGCGGGAGTTGCCTATGGCTACACCTTC
TRBV28	TRBD2	TRBJ2-7	-	16	CASSHETSGAPHEQYF	TGTGCCAGCAGTCATGAGACTAGCGGGGCCCCCCACGAGCAGTACTTC
TRBV24-1	TRBD2	TRBJ2-1	-	15	CATSVPPSGSRAQFF	TGTGCCACCAGTGTCCCTCCTAGCGGGAGTCGTGCGCAGTTCTTC
TRBV7-3	TRBD2	TRBJ2-7	many	15	CASSKLAGGFYEQYF	TGTGCCAGCAGCAAACTAGCGGGAGGGTTCTACGAGCAGTACTTC
TRBV6-1	-	TRBJ2-1	many	12	CASNNAGNEQFF	TGTGCCAGTAATAACGCGGGGAATGAGCAGTTCTTC
TRBV5-1	-	TRBJ2-3	-	14	CASSLNRGSSTQYF	TGCGCCAGCAGCTTGAATAGGGGATCGAGTACGCAGTATTTT
TRBV3-1	TRBD2	TRBJ2-1	-	18	CASSQGPPGLAGVHEQFF	TGTGCCAGCAGCCAAGGCCCCCCGGGACTAGCGGGGGTACATGAGCAGTTCTTC
TRBV12-3/TRBV12-4	-	TRBJ2-1	few	11	CASSFRVEQFF	TGTGCCAGCAGTTTCCGTGTAGAGCAGTTCTTC
TRBV2	-	TRBJ2-7	many	12	CASSEAIYEQYF	TGTGCCAGCAGTGAAGCGATCTACGAGCAGTACTTC
TRBV7-9	-	TRBJ2-1	many	12	CASSPIVNEQFF	TGTGCCAGCAGCCCCATTGTCAATGAGCAGTTCTTC
TRBV15	TRBD2	TRBJ2-7	few	19	CATSRGGRGRLAGSYEQYF	TGTGCCACCAGCAGAGGCGGAAGGGGTCGACTAGCGGGTAGCTACGAGCAGTACTTC
TRBV6-1	-	TRBJ1-1	many	18	CASRTLGGPLGRATEAFF	TGTGCCAGCAGGACCTTAGGCGGCCCTTTGGGAAGGGCCACTGAAGCTTTCTTT
TRBV24-1	-	TRBJ2-3	-	13	CAVRGGSADTQYF	TGTGCCGTCAGGGGAGGGAGCGCAGATACGCAGTATTTT
TRBV12-3/TRBV12-4	TRBD2	TRBJ2-5	-	14	CASSSSGRVETQYF	TGTGCCAGCAGTTCAAGCGGGAGAGTTGAGACCCAGTACTTC
TRBV6-1	TRBD2	TRBJ2-1	many	14	CASSPPGRAHEQFF	TGTGCCAGCAGTCCCCCCGGGAGGGCCCATGAGCAGTTCTTC
TRBV11-2	-	TRBJ2-2	few	14	CASSLRENTRELFF	TGTGCCAGCAGCTTAAGGGAGAACACCCGGGAGCTGTTTTTT
TRBV2	-	TRBJ1-1	-	15	CASSDQAGVGTEAFF	TGTGCCAGCAGTGATCAGGCAGGGGTGGGCACTGAAGCTTTCTTT
TRBV6-2/TRBV6-3	-	TRBJ2-7	-	14	CASNIAEGPYEQYF	TGTGCCAGCAACATAGCGGAGGGACCCTACGAGCAGTACTTC
TRBV30	TRBD2	TRBJ2-7	-	16	CAWSPGGGGIDYEQYF	TGTGCCTGGAGCCCGGGGGGTGGAGGAATCGACTACGAGCAGTACTTC
TRBV12-5	-	TRBJ2-1	few	12	CASGLPSVGEFF	TGTGCTAGTGGTCTACCGTCCGTAGGGGAGTTCTTC
TRBV27	TRBD2	TRBJ2-5	once	18	CASSHDPGTSGRVETQYF	TGTGCCAGCAGTCATGACCCCGGGACTAGCGGGAGAGTGGAGACCCAGTACTTC
TRBV6-5	TRBD2	TRBJ2-1	few	15	CASSCGTSGNNEQFF	TGTGCCAGCAGTTGTGGGACTAGCGGCAACAATGAGCAGTTCTTC
TRBV20-1	-	TRBJ2-5	many	13	CSAKRAEGETQYF	TGCAGTGCTAAGCGGGCGGAGGGGGAGACCCAGTACTTC
TRBV6-2/TRBV6-3	-	TRBJ2-1	many	12	CASRSVVHEQFF	TGTGCCAGCAGATCCGTGGTCCATGAGCAGTTCTTC
TRBV27	-	TRBJ2-7	few	14	CASSFGRGAYEQYF	TGTGCCAGCAGTTTTGGCAGGGGAGCCTACGAGCAGTACTTC
TRBV28	TRBD1	TRBJ1-5	-	18	CASSPRTGGAWGNQPQHF	TGTGCCAGCAGTCCTCGGACAGGGGGCGCCTGGGGCAATCAGCCCCAGCATTTT
TRBV20-1	-	TRBJ2-7	many	15	CSARGGGGEDGEQYF	TGCAGTGCTAGAGGAGGGGGGGGTGAAGACGGCGAGCAGTACTTC
TRBV20-1	TRBD1	TRBJ1-6	-	18	CSAARAQEGAFFNSPLHF	TGCAGTGCTGCCCGCGCCCAGGAGGGGGCCTTCTTTAATTCACCCCTCCACTTT
TRBV2	-	TRBJ1-3	once	14	CASSVVDSGNTIYF	TGTGCCAGCAGTGTTGTGGACAGTGGAAACACCATATATTTT
TRBV12-3/TRBV12-4	-	TRBJ1-1	few	14	CASITTRTGTEAFF	TGTGCCAGCATAACTACCCGGACGGGCACTGAAGCTTTCTTT
TRBV2	-	TRBJ1-2	many	12	CASSVPGYGYTF	TGTGCCAGCAGTGTGCCGGGATATGGCTACACCTTC